This TCR beta chain came from a study of tumor and adjacent non-tumor tissue in lung cancer. Study-level background: Histology: about a dozen adenocarcinoma, a couple of squamous cell carcinoma, 1 small cell lung cancer.

Three rounds of nested PCR, following a modified ARM-PCR protocol, produced the TCRbeta library. MiXCR, run by TCRdb on the multiplex PCR reads, gives a single entry per CDR3 protein. The sample has about 85,000 distinct CDR3 sequences; around 65% are singletons. Concerning this clonotype itself: The antigen remains undetermined.

No cell sorting was done before RNA was extracted from the tissue. The CDR3 totals 15 residues. Germline V gene sequence: CDR1 SGHDN, CDR2 FVKESK. Study findings and constraints: In normal lung, the top 100 clones were significantly more dominant than in tumor. TCR diversity was significantly greater in tumor than normal lung tissue.

The chain couples TRBV14 to TRBJ2-1; D is unresolved. The sequenced material came from lung tumor tissue. The receptor comes from a man in his 70s with non-small cell lung cancer. The CDR3 here is CISSQVQSSYNEQFF. CDR3 nucleotides: TGTATCAGCAGCCAAGTCCAGAGCTCCTACAATGAGCAGTTCTTC.